The 26 T cell receptor beta chains listed next were all sequenced from one sample in a study of cytomegalovirus exposure and HLA in healthy donors. In the PCR, 60 Vbeta and 13 Jbeta primers were used. Here immunoSEQ multiplex PCR was the method, and the copy in TCRdb shows in-frame clones only, minus some. This sample yields under 150,000 clones, of which 82% are seen a single time; approximately 2.4% belongs to the top ten. The material sequenced was PBMCs. Receptor source: a male donor in good health and CMV-seronegative.

About this clone: A read error may account for a junction end that differs from germline. The rearrangement uses TRBV20-1 and TRBJ1-1, with D possibly matching TRBD1 (6 bases). The CDR3 sequence is 11 residues long. The germline V gene has CDR1 DFQATT and CDR2 SNEGSKA (reference sequence). CDR3 coding DNA: TGCAGTTCTAGGGGGGGGCCCTCGGCTTTCTTT. Translated: CSSRGGPSAFF.

The chain combines TRBV29-1 with TRBJ2-3; D ambiguous. The CDR3 is 11 amino acids. Germline V gives CDR1 SQVTM, CDR2 ANQGSEA. Trimming shortened V by 5 bases and J by 4 bases, and 7 bases separated the two germline ends. The CDR3 bases are TGCAGCGTTCCGAGGCCAGATACGCAGTATTTT. This translates into CSVPRPDTQYF.

The rearrangement joins TRBV6-5 to TRBJ1-1; D is undetermined. V was pared by 2 bases and J by 4 bases, with 17 bases between. CDR1 MNHEY and CDR2 SVGAGI come from the germline V gene. CDR3 size: 16 residues. CDR3 protein: CASSYAGKAGRTEAFF. The CDR3 DNA sequence: TGTGCCAGCAGTTACGCAGGAAAGGCGGGCCGCACTGAAGCTTTCTTT.

The V call is TRBV5-4, the J call TRBJ2-2; D gene unclear. Germline CDR1 and CDR2: SGHNT and YYREEE (reference sequence). The ends were cut back, 4 bases at V and 4 bases at J, with 14 bases in the middle. The CDR3 covers 15 residues. The DNA of the CDR3 is TGTGCCAGCAGCGACGGTGGAGCTGGCACCGGGGAGCTGTTTTTT. Protein sequence: CASSDGGAGTGELFF.

This chain joins TRBV13 and TRBJ2-2, with a possible D match to TRBD2 (5 bases). This CDR3 region has 13 residues. Trimming cost V 3 bases and J 6 bases, with 8 bases left between them. Germline assignment: CDR1 PRHDT and CDR2 FYEKMQ (reference sequence). CDR3 residues: CASSFGGSGELFF. The CDR3, as DNA: TGTGCCAGCAGCTTTGGAGGATCCGGGGAGCTGTTTTTT.

V usage is TRBV6-1 and J usage is TRBJ2-3, with a weak D call TRBD2 (5 bases). Germline V CDR1 and CDR2: MNHNS, SASEGT. The germline V and J ends were trimmed by 10 bases and 0 bases, with 11 bases remaining between them. This CDR3 has 13 amino acids. The CDR3 nucleotides read TGTGCCACCCGGGGATCTAGCACAGATACGCAGTATTTT. This encodes CATRGSSTDTQYF.

The chain recombines TRBV4-1 with TRBJ1-2, with D possibly matching TRBD1 (5 bases). Trimming took off 5 bases at V and 3 bases at J, with 10 bases between the two ends. The CDR3 runs to 13 residues. Per the germline V gene, CDR1 is MGHRA and CDR2 is YSYEKL. The DNA of the CDR3 is TGCGCCAGCAGCATTGGAGGGGACTATGGCTACACCTTC. It specifies CASSIGGDYGYTF.

V is TRBV19 and J is TRBJ1-2, with D possibly TRBD1 on 6 matching bases. Germline lookup yields CDR1 LNHDA and CDR2 SQIVND (reference sequence). The CDR3 extends over 15 amino acids. Deletions cut 1 base from V and 3 bases from J, with 12 bases between. In DNA form, the CDR3 reads TGTGCCAGTAGTATAGGCGCAGGGGAGTACTATGGCTACACCTTC. Translated: CASSIGAGEYYGYTF.

The genes are TRBV9 and TRBJ2-3; maybe TRBD2 (7 bases). The germline gives CDR1 SGDLS, CDR2 YYNGEE. The CDR3 is 15 amino acids. Deletions cut 0 bases from V and 6 bases from J, with 14 bases between. In nucleotides, the CDR3 is TGTGCCAGCAGCGTAGAGGGGGGGTTTCGGGATACGCAGTATTTT. Translated: CASSVEGGFRDTQYF.

The J gene is TRBJ1-5, the V gene TRBV4-1; D gene uncertain. Deletions cut 1 base from V and 5 bases from J, with 12 bases between. Germline V gene sequence: CDR1 MGHRA, CDR2 YSYEKL. The CDR3 covers 15 residues. CDR3 residues: CASSQVATIDQPQHF. The CDR3 nucleotides are TGCGCCAGCAGCCAAGTCGCGACAATAGATCAGCCCCAGCATTTT.

This chain uses TRBV18 with TRBJ2-2; D not resolved. Looked up from germline, CDR1 is KGHSH and CDR2 is LQKENI. V was clipped by 3 bases and J by 2 bases, with 10 bases between them. This CDR3 spans 15 amino acids. The CDR3 loop reads CASSPQAINTGELFF. The CDR3 DNA follows: TGTGCCAGCTCACCGCAAGCCATTAACACCGGGGAGCTGTTTTTT.

The chain recombines TRBV6-6 with TRBJ2-3; the match to TRBD2 covers 7 bases. CDR1 is MNHNY, CDR2 SVGAGI, per germline (reference sequence). The CDR3 has 15 residues. The trim removed 5 bases at V and 0 bases at J, leaving 5 bases unmatched. For the CDR3, the DNA is TGTGCCAGCAGTCGACTAGCCTTGAGCACAGATACGCAGTATTTT. Residues: CASSRLALSTDTQYF.

This chain joins TRBV7-2 and TRBJ2-5; 12 bases are shared with TRBD2. Germline trimming cut 1 base from V and 5 bases from J; bases unmatched to any gene: 5. This CDR3 is built from 16 residues. Per germline, CDR1 SGHTA and CDR2 FQGNSA. The CDR3 here is CASSLGASGRAETQYF. The CDR3 DNA reads TGTGCCAGCAGCTTAGGTGCTAGCGGGAGGGCGGAGACCCAGTACTTC.

This chain joins TRBV6-5 and TRBJ1-2, with 8 nucleotides matching TRBD1. In germline, CDR1 is MNHEY, CDR2 SVGAGI. The length of the CDR3 is 15 residues. V lost 6 bases and J lost 4; bases outside the gene matches: 10. The CDR3 here is CASRQGQGFPYGYTF. The CDR3 nucleotides read TGTGCCAGCAGACAAGGACAGGGTTTCCCCTATGGCTACACCTTC.

This clone appeared once. The chain links TRBV2 to TRBJ2-3; weak D call: TRBD1 (6 bases). CDR3 size: 15 residues. CDR1 and CDR2 (germline): SNHLY, FYNNEI. Trimming stripped 6 bases from V and 2 bases from J, with 15 bases between. CDR3 DNA: TGTGCCAGCAGAGGGGACATGTTGCTCACAGATACGCAGTATTTT. Its protein is CASRGDMLLTDTQYF. Variable domain in full (rest from reference TRBV2 and TRBJ2-3): EPEVTQTPSHQVTQMGQEVILRCVPISNHLYFYWYRQILGQKVEFLVSFYNNEISEKSEIFDDQFSVERPDGSNFTLKIRSTKLEDSAMYFCASRGDMLLTDTQYFGPGTRLTVL.

The genes are TRBV18 and TRBJ2-1, with a possible D match to TRBD1 (5 bases). V was cut by 3 bases and J by 5 bases, with 11 bases left in between. The germline gives CDR1 KGHSH, CDR2 LQKENI. This CDR3 region has 14 residues. CDR3 sequence reads: CASSPQGPHNEQFF. As DNA, the CDR3 is TGTGCCAGCTCACCGCAGGGCCCCCACAATGAGCAGTTCTTC. The full variable domain, in which reference TRBV18 and TRBJ2-1 provide the parts outside the CDR3, is NAGVMQNPRHLVRRRGQEARLRCSPMKGHSHVYWYRQLPEEGLKFMVYLQKENIIDESGMPKERFSAEFPKEGPSILRIQQVVRGDSAAYFCASSPQGPHNEQFFGPGTRLTVL.

The genes are TRBV7-8 and TRBJ1-5, with D uncertain. The V gene's germline CDR1 is SGHVS and CDR2 FQNEAQ. The CDR3 has 12 amino acids. V lost 2 bases, J lost 5 bases, and 4 bases lay in between. The CDR3 spells CASSLRDQPQHF. Written as DNA, the CDR3 is TGTGCCAGCAGCTTACGTGATCAGCCCCAGCATTTT.

V gene TRBV19 combines with J gene TRBJ2-2; D possibly corresponds to TRBD2 (6 bases). This CDR3 region has 16 residues. Germline loops: CDR1 LNHDA, CDR2 SQIVND (reference sequence). Trimming left V 10 bases short and J 0 bases short, with 18 bases between. CDR3 coding DNA: TGTGCCACCAAATGGGTGTGGGGGGCGAACACCGGGGAGCTGTTTTTT. It translates to CATKWVWGANTGELFF.

The chain uses TRBV11-2 and TRBJ2-2; 14 nucleotides align to TRBD2. J lost 7 bases, V lost 7 bases, and 8 bases had no gene match. The germline V gene encodes CDR1 SGHAT and CDR2 FQNNGV. The CDR3 sequence is 16 residues long. The CDR3 here is CASTTPGLAGDGELFF. The CDR3 nucleotides read TGTGCCAGCACCACCCCGGGACTAGCGGGAGACGGGGAGCTGTTTTTT. Full variable domain (outside the CDR3, taken from reference TRBV11-2 and TRBJ2-2): EAGVAQSPRYKIIEKRQSVAFWCNPISGHATLYWYQQILGQGPKLLIQFQNNGVVDDSQLPKDRFSAERLKGVDSTLKIQPAKLEDSAVYLCASTTPGLAGDGELFFGEGSRLTVL.

In its sample, this clone was seen a few times. The V gene is TRBV5-1, the J gene TRBJ2-3; 7 bases are a match to TRBD1. The germline V gene encodes CDR1 SGHRS and CDR2 YFSETQ. V was pared by 4 bases and J by 7 bases, with 12 bases of the junction left unmatched. This CDR3 comprises 15 residues. CDR3 in amino acids: CASSHRDSPPHTQYF. For the CDR3, the DNA is TGCGCCAGCAGCCACCGGGACAGCCCCCCCCATACGCAGTATTTT.

This sequence joins TRBV6-5 and TRBJ2-5, with 9 bases matching TRBD1. The end of the DNA fits TRBJ2-7 better, so the J call may be wrong. CDR3 length equals 15 residues. CDR1 and CDR2 from the germline V gene are MNHEY and SVGAGI. CDR3 sequence reads: CASSYQTGGPYEQYF. CDR3 coding DNA: TGTGCCAGCAGTTACCAGACAGGGGGGCCCTACGAGCAGTACTTC.

Worth noting for this clone: This specimen includes other DNA sequences encoding the same CDR3. The chain recombines TRBV6-4 with TRBJ2-3, with D perhaps TRBD2 (5 bases). Looked up from germline, CDR1 is MRHNA and CDR2 is SNTAGT. Trimming took off 0 bases at V and 1 base at J, with 8 bases between the two ends. CDR3 length equals 15 residues. The CDR3 nucleotides read TGTGCCAGCAGTGACTCAAGCGGAGGCACAGATACGCAGTATTTT. It encodes CASSDSSGGTDTQYF.

This clone was counted once. The chain links TRBV5-4 to TRBJ2-2; TRBD2 matches 9 bases. Per germline, CDR1 SGHNT and CDR2 YYREEE (reference sequence). This CDR3 is 16 amino acids long. V shed 4 bases and J 6 bases; nucleotides not matched to a gene: 10. CDR3 nucleotides: TGTGCCAGCAGCCCCGGGGGACTAGCCTCGCCCGGGGAGCTGTTTTTT. It specifies CASSPGGLASPGELFF. Drawing the rest from reference TRBV5-4 and TRBJ2-2, the complete variable domain is ETGVTQSPTHLIKTRGQQVTLRCSSQSGHNTVSWYQQALGQGPQFIFQYYREEENGRGNFPPRFSGLQFPNYSSELNVNALELDDSALYLCASSPGGLASPGELFFGEGSRLTVL.

The V call is TRBV30, the J call TRBJ2-4, with 8 bases fitting TRBD2. V gave up 4 bases and J gave up 15 bases; unmatched junction bases: 17. This CDR3 contains 14 residues. The V gene's germline CDR1 is GTSNPN and CDR2 SVGIG (reference sequence). CDR3 protein: CAWIITAGEDVGYF. DNA of the CDR3: TGTGCCTGGATTATTACAGCGGGAGAGGATGTCGGGTACTTC.

This clone was counted once. The chain couples TRBV6-4 to TRBJ2-2, with 8 bases identical to TRBD1. The V segment lost 4 bases and the J segment 3 bases; nucleotides outside the gene matches: 7. The germline V gene has CDR1 MRHNA and CDR2 SNTAGT. CDR3 length: 16 residues. The CDR3 is CASSAPGQVDTGELFF. The CDR3 DNA follows: TGTGCCAGCAGTGCACCGGGACAGGTCGACACCGGGGAGCTGTTTTTT.

V gene TRBV7-9 combines with J gene TRBJ2-5; D may be TRBD1 (6 bases). This CDR3 comprises 13 residues. Germline V lookup: CDR1 SEHNR, CDR2 FQNEAQ (reference sequence). The germline V and J ends were trimmed by 5 bases and 7 bases, with 14 bases remaining between them. Here the CDR3 reads CASSTQGLATQYF. In nucleotides, the CDR3 is TGTGCCAGCAGCACGCAGGGGTTAGCGACCCAGTACTTC.